This TCR beta chain was sequenced for a study of CD8+ T cells in alopecia areata. Study-level findings and limits: Lesional tissue from the scalp (especially in alopecia totalis/universalis) showed higher clonality than normal scalp.

The V gene lost 7 bases and the J gene lost 0 bases, with 10 bases spanning the gap. Germline V gene sequence: CDR1 SQVTM, CDR2 ANQGSEA. The CDR3 contains 13 residues. Extracted RNA was reverse transcribed into cDNA, the sequencing template. Only in-frame clones appear in the TCRdb table, and some are missing; sequencing was by immunoSEQ multiplex PCR. There are more than 90,000 clones in the sample; approximately 58% occur only once, and around 2.8% lies in the top ten. In regard to this clone: Its antigen is as yet unknown.

The TCR was taken from a human donor in good health. The sample consisted of CD4+ T cells sorted from blood. The rearrangement joins TRBV29-1 to TRBJ1-3; D is uncertain. The DNA of the CDR3 is TGCAGCGCCCGCCGGGACTCTGGAAACACCATATATTTT. It is translated as CSARRDSGNTIYF.